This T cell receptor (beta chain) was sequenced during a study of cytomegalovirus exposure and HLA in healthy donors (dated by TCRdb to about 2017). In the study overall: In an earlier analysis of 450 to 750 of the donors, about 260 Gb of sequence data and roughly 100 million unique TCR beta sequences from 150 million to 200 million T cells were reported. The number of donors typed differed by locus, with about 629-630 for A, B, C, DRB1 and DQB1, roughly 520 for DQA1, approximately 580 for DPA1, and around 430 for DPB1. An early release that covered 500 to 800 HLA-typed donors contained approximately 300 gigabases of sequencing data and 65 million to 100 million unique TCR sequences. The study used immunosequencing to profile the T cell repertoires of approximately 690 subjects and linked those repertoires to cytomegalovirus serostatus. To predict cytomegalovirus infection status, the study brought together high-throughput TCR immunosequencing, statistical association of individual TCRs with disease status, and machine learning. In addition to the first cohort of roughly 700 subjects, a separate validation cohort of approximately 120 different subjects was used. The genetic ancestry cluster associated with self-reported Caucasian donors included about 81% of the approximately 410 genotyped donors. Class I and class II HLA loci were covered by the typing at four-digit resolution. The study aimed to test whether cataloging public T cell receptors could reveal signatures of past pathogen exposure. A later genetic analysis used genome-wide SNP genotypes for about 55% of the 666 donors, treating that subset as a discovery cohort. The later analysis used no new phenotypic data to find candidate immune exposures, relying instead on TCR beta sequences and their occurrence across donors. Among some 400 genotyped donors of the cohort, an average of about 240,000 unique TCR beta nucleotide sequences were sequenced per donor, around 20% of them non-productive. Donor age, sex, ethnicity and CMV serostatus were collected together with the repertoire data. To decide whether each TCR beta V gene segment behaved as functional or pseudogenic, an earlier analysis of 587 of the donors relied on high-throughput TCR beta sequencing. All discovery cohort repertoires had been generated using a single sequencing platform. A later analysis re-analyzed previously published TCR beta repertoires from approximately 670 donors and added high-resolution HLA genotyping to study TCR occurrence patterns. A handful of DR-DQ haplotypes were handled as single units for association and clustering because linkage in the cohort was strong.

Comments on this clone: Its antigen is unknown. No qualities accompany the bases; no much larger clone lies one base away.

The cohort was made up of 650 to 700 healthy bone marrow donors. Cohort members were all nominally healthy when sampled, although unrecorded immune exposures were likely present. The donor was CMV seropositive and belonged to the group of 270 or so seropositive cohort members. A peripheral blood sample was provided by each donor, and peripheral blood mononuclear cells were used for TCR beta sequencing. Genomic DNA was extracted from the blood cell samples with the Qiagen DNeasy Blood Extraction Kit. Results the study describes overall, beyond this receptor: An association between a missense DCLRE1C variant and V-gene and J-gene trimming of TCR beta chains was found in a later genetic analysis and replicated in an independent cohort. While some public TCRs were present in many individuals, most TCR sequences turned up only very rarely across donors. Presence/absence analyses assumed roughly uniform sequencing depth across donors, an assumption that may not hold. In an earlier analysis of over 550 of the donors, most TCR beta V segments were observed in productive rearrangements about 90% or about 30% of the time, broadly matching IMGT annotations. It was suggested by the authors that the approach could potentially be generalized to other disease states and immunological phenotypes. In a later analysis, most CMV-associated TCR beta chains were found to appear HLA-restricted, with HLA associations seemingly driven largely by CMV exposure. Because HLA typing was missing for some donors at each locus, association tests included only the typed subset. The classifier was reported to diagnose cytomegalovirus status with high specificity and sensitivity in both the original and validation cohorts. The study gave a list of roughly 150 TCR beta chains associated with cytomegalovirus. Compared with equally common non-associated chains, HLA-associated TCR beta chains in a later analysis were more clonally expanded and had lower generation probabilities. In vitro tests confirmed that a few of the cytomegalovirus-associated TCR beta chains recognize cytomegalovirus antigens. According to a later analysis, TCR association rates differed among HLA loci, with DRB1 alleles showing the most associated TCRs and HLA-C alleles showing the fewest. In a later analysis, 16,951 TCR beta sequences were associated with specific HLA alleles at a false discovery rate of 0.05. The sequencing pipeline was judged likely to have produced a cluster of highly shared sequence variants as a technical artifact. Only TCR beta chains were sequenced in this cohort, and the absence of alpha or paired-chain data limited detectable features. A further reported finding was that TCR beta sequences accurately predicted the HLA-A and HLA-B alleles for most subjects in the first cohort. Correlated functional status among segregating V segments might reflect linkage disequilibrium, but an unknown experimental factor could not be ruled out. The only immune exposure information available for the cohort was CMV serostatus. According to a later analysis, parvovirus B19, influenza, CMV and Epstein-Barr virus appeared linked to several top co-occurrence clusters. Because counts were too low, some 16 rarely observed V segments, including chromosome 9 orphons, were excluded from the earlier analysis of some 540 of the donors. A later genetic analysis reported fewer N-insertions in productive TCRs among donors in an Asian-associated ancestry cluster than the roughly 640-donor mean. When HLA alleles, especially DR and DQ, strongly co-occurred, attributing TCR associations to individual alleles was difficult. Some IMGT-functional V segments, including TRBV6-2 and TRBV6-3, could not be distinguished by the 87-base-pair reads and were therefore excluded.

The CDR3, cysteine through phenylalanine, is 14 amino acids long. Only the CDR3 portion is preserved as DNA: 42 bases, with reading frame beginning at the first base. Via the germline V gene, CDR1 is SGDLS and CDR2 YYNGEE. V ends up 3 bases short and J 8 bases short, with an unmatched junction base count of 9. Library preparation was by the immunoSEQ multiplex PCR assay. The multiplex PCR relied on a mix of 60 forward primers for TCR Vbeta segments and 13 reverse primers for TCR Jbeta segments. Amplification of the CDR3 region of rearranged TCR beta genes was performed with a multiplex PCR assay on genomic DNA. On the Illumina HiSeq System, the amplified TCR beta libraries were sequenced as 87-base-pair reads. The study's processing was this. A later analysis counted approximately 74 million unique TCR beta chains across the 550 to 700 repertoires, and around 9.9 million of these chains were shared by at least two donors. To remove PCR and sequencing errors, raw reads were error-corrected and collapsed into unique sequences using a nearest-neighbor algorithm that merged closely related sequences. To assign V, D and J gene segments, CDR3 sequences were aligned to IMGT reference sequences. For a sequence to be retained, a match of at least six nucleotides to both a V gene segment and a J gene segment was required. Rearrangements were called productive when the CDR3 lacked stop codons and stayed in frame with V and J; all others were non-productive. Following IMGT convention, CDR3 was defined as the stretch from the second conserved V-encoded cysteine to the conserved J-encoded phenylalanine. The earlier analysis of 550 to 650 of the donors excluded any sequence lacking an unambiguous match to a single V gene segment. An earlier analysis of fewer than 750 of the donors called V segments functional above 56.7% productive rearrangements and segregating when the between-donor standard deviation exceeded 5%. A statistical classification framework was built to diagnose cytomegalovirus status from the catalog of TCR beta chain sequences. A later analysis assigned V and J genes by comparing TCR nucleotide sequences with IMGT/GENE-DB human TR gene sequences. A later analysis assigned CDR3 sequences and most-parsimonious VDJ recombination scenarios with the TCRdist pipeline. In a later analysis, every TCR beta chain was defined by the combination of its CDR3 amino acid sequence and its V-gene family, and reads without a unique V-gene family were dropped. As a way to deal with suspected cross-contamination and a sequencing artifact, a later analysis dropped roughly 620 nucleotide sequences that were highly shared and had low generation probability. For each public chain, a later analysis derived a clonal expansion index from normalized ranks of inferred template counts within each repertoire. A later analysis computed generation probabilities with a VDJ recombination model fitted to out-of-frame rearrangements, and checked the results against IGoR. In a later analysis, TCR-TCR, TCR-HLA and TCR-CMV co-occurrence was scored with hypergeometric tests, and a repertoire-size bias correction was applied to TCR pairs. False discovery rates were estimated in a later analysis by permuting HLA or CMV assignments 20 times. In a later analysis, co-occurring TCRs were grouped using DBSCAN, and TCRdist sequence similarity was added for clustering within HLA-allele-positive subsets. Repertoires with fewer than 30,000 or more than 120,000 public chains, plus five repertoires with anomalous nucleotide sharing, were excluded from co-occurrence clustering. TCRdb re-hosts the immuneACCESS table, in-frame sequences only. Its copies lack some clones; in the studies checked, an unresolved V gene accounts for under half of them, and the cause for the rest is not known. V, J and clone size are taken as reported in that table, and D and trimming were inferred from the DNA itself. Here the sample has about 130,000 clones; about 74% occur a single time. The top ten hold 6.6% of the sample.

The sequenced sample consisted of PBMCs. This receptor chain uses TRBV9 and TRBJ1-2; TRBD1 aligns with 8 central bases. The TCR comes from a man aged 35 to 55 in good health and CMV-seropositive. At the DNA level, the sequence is TGTGCCAGCAGCGACACGACAGGGGCGGGAGGCTACACCTTC. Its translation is CASSDTTGAGGYTF.